The 22 T cell receptor beta chains given below trace back to one sample, sequenced in a study of shared clonotypes between healthy human individuals. Produced via immunoSEQ multiplex PCR; TCRdb's table is partial and in-frame only. The repertoire has approximately 320,000 clones, 74% of them found once; the top ten carry over 9%. The sequenced material came from memory CD4+ T cells sorted from blood. The subset: CD45RA-negative fraction. The source of these receptors is a man aged 25 to 45 in good health.

The chain recombines TRBV4-3 with TRBJ2-2, with TRBD2 identical over 15 bases. Germline V gene lookup returns CDR1 LGHNA and CDR2 YSLEER. The CDR3 totals 18 residues. The junction had 5 bases not matched to a gene; V was cut back by 3 bases and J by 3 bases. The CDR3 sequence is CASSQTGLAGGYTGELFF. The CDR3 coding sequence is TGCGCCAGCAGCCAGACGGGACTAGCGGGAGGCTACACCGGGGAGCTGTTTTTT.

Worth noting for this clone: A clone one base away is much larger, so this may be a read error. Within the sample, other DNA sequences also encode this same CDR3. V gene TRBV6-5 combines with J gene TRBJ2-1; TRBD1 aligns across 11 bases. The CDR3 contains 13 residues. The trim removed 6 bases at V and 8 bases at J, leaving 3 bases unmatched. The germline V gene has CDR1 MNHEY and CDR2 SVGAGI. Here the CDR3 reads CASRDRGPYEQFF. The CDR3 coding sequence is TGTGCCAGCAGGGACAGGGGGCCCTATGAGCAGTTCTTC.

This clone was detected many times. The chain links TRBV7-2 to TRBJ2-1; D ambiguous. V gave up 2 bases and J gave up 4 bases, with 6 bases separating them. The germline V gene has CDR1 SGHTA and CDR2 FQGNSA. CDR3 length equals 13 residues. CDR3 loop: CASSLQVYNEQFF. CDR3 DNA: TGTGCCAGCAGCTTACAGGTTTACAATGAGCAGTTCTTC.

V gene TRBV27 combines with J gene TRBJ1-5; no clear D. The CDR3 length is 13 residues. The V gene lost 7 bases and the J gene lost 6 bases, with 13 bases spanning the gap. The V gene's germline CDR1 is MNHEY and CDR2 SMNVEV (reference sequence). The CDR3 DNA sequence: TGTGCCAGCAAGTATTCGGAAGGTCAGCCCCAGCATTTT. This encodes CASKYSEGQPQHF.

The chain has TRBV6-1 and TRBJ1-5, with D unresolved. V lost 2 bases to trimming and J lost 6 bases, with 8 bases between them. The CDR3 runs 13 residues. The germline V gene encodes CDR1 MNHNS and CDR2 SASEGT. This chain's CDR3 is CASSEQVRQPQHF. As DNA, the CDR3 is TGTGCCAGCAGTGAACAGGTACGTCAGCCCCAGCATTTT.

The rearrangement uses TRBV14 and TRBJ2-7, with TRBD2 identical over 10 bases. In germline, CDR1 is SGHDN, CDR2 FVKESK. Trimming cost V 0 bases and J 5 bases; bases outside gene matches: 10. The CDR3 is 17 residues long. Here the CDR3 reads CASSQDYRTSGFHEQYF. DNA of the CDR3: TGTGCCAGCAGCCAAGACTACAGGACTAGCGGATTCCACGAGCAGTACTTC.

The rearrangement uses TRBV11-2 and TRBJ2-7; 8 positions match TRBD2. This CDR3 is built from 14 residues. Germline assignment: CDR1 SGHAT and CDR2 FQNNGV. J gave up 7 bases and V 3 bases, and 8 bases lay outside the gene matches. The DNA for the CDR3 is TGTGCCAGCAGCTTTTCGGGAGGGGCGCCGGAGCAGTACTTC. Amino acid sequence: CASSFSGGAPEQYF.

The rearrangement uses TRBV5-8 and TRBJ2-7; a possible D gene is TRBD2 (5 bases). CDR1 is SGHTS and CDR2 is YDEGEE in the germline V gene. The CDR3 loop spans 14 amino acids. V was clipped by 6 bases and J by 4 bases, with 17 bases between them. CDR3 sequence: CASNRRAGGYEQYF. The DNA for the CDR3 is TGTGCCAGCAACAGAAGGGCGGGCGGGTACGAGCAGTACTTC.

This clone was observed a few times. The chain links TRBV27 to TRBJ2-1; D unresolved. The CDR3 totals 13 residues. Between the trimmed V and J ends, which lost 7 bases and 4 bases, there was a span of 11 bases. Germline CDR1 reads MNHEY; CDR2 reads SMNVEV (reference sequence). In DNA, the CDR3 is TGTGCCAGCACCCAGTTGGGGTACAATGAGCAGTTCTTC. It yields the protein CASTQLGYNEQFF.

CDR3 nucleotides: TGTGCCAGCAGCTTAAACAGCGGGGGAGGTGAGCAGTTCTTC. Its protein is CASSLNSGGGEQFF. The rearrangement joins TRBV7-9 to TRBJ2-1; 8 nucleotides agree with TRBD2. Germline V gene data show CDR1 as SEHNR and CDR2 as FQNEAQ (reference sequence). V shed 2 bases and J 9 bases; nucleotides not matched to a gene: 6. This CDR3 comprises 14 residues. The variable domain in full, with the rest retrieved from reference TRBV7-9 and TRBJ2-1, is DTGVSQNPRHKITKRGQNVTFRCDPISEHNRLYWYRQTLGQGPEFLTYFQNEAQLEKSRLLSDRFSAERPKGSFSTLEIQRTEQGDSAMYLCASSLNSGGGEQFFGPGTRLTVL.

This clone was picked up a small number of times. The identical CDR3 is also encoded by other nucleotide sequences in the sample. The chain recombines TRBV7-2 with TRBJ2-5; D is tentatively TRBD1 or TRBD2 (5 bases each). V was shortened by 4 bases and J by 5 bases, with 8 bases between the two germline ends. The length of the CDR3 is 12 residues. The germline V gene encodes CDR1 SGHTA and CDR2 FQGNSA. The CDR3, as DNA: TGTGCCAGCAGCTACCGGGGCGAGACCCAGTACTTC. Translation: CASSYRGETQYF.

The V and J genes are TRBV19 and TRBJ2-3; 8 bases are shared with TRBD2. This CDR3 is 15 amino acids long. The V gene end was trimmed by 4 bases and the J gene end by 3 bases; junction bases not matched to a gene: 6. Germline V gene sequence: CDR1 LNHDA, CDR2 SQIVND (reference sequence). CDR3 region: CASSTVAGRTDTQYF. CDR3 in DNA: TGTGCCAGTAGTACGGTAGCGGGAAGGACAGATACGCAGTATTTT.

This sequence joins TRBV16 and TRBJ2-6; D is ambiguous. The CDR3 length is 18 residues. CDR1 and CDR2 (germline): KGHSY, FQNENV. V lost 5 bases to trimming and J lost 5 bases, with 22 bases between them. The chain's CDR3 is CASSGYGVVQSRANVLTF. DNA for the CDR3: TGTGCCAGCAGCGGGTATGGGGTCGTACAAAGTCGGGCCAACGTCCTGACTTTC.

This chain uses TRBV6-1 with TRBJ2-7, with TRBD2 matching over 7 bases. CDR1 is MNHNS, CDR2 SASEGT, per germline. V shed 1 base, J shed 3 bases, and the junction held 9 bases outside the gene matches. CDR3 length equals 16 residues. CDR3 amino acids: CASSEDSGNNGYEQYF. As DNA, the CDR3 is TGTGCCAGCAGTGAAGACAGCGGGAATAATGGCTACGAGCAGTACTTC.

This clone was counted only a few times. V is TRBV27 and J is TRBJ1-1, with D possibly matching TRBD1 (5 bases). CDR3 length: 14 residues. The V end lost 3 bases, the J end lost 5 bases, and 13 bases lay between the germline ends. Per germline, CDR1 MNHEY and CDR2 SMNVEV (reference sequence). The CDR3 nucleotides are TGTGCCAGCAGTTTCTGGGGGGAAGGGACTGAAGCTTTCTTT. This sequence encodes CASSFWGEGTEAFF.

This chain joins TRBV11-2 and TRBJ2-1; D is possibly TRBD2 (5 bases). The CDR3 covers 16 residues. Germline V lookup: CDR1 SGHAT, CDR2 FQNNGV. Trimming removed 2 bases at V and 3 bases at J, with 14 bases between. CDR3 DNA sequence: TGTGCCAGCAGCTTATTATCGGGGAGAGGCTACAATGAGCAGTTCTTC. It is translated as CASSLLSGRGYNEQFF.

This chain joins TRBV29-1 and TRBJ2-1, with no clear D. V gave up 3 bases and J gave up 12 bases, with 3 bases separating them. The length of the CDR3 is 8 residues. Germline-derived CDR1 and CDR2 are SQVTM and ANQGSEA. CDR3 sequence: CSVDAQFF. As DNA, the CDR3 is TGCAGCGTTGACGCGCAGTTCTTC.

This clone has a count of ten or more. This chain joins TRBV6-6 and TRBJ2-3; possible D gene TRBD1, 5 bases. This CDR3 has 14 amino acids. Germline CDR1 and CDR2: MNHNY and SVGAGI (reference sequence). The V end was cut by 2 bases, the J end by 3 bases, with 9 bases between. This chain's CDR3 is CASSYGQGTDTQYF. In DNA, the CDR3 is TGTGCCAGCAGTTACGGGCAGGGAACAGATACGCAGTATTTT.

The chain is built from TRBV19 and TRBJ1-5; D is undetermined. This CDR3 spans 11 amino acids. Trimming took off 4 bases at V and 6 bases at J, with 4 bases between the two ends. CDR1 LNHDA and CDR2 SQIVND come from the germline V gene (reference sequence). CDR3 DNA sequence: TGTGCCAGTAGTACTTCTCAGCCCCAGCATTTT. Translated, it gives CASSTSQPQHF.

The V gene is TRBV5-4, the J gene TRBJ2-3; 14 bases align to TRBD2. CDR1 SGHNT and CDR2 YYREEE come from the germline V gene (reference sequence). The CDR3 loop spans 17 amino acids. After removal of 4 bases from V and 2 bases from J, the junction contained 6 bases not matched to a gene. CDR3 sequence: CASSPGTSGSSTDTQYF. The CDR3 DNA reads TGTGCCAGCAGCCCCGGGACTAGCGGGAGTTCCACAGATACGCAGTATTTT.

This clone occurred once. The V gene is TRBV28, the J gene TRBJ2-5; no firm D call. The CDR3 contains 13 residues. Germline values: CDR1 MDHEN, CDR2 SYDVKM. The V gene lost 4 bases and the J gene lost 5 bases, with 11 bases spanning the gap. The chain's CDR3 is CASSSYVRETQYF. The CDR3 region has the DNA TGTGCCAGCAGTTCGTATGTGAGGGAGACCCAGTACTTC.

DNA for the CDR3: TGTGCCACCAGCAGGGACGGGACTAGCGGGAGGGGGGAGACCCAGTACTTC. Translation gives CATSRDGTSGRGETQYF. The rearrangement uses TRBV15 and TRBJ2-5, with 16 bases aligning to TRBD2. This CDR3 is built from 17 residues. The V gene's germline CDR1 is LNHNV and CDR2 YYDKDF (reference sequence). With V trimmed by 3 bases and J by 5 bases, 6 bases remained unmatched.